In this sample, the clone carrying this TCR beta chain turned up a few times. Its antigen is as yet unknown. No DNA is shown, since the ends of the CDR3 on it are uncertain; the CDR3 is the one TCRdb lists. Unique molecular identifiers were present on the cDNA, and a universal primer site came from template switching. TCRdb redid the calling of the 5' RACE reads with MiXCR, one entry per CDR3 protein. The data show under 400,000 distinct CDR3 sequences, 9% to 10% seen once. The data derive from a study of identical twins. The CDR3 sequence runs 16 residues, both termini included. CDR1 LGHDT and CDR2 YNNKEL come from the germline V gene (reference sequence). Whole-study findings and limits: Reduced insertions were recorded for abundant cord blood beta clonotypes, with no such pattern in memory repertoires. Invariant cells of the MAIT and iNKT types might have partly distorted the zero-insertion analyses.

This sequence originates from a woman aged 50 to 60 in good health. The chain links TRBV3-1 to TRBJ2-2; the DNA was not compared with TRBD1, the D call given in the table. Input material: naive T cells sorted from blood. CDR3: CASSSRAGAGGELFFF.